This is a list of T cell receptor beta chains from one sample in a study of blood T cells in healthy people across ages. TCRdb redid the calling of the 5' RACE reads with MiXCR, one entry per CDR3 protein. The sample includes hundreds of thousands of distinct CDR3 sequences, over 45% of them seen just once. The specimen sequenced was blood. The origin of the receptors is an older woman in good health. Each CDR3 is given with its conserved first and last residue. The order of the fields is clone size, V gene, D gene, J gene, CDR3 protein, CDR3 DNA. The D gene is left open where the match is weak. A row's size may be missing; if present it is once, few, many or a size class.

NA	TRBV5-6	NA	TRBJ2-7	CASRETGSYEQYF	TGTGCCAGCAGGGAGACAGGTTCCTACGAGCAGTACTTC
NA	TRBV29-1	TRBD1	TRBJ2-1	CSAPGQSSYNEQFF	TGCAGCGCACCGGGACAGAGCTCCTACAATGAGCAGTTCTTC
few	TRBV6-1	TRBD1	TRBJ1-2	CASSLTGTGGYGYTF	TGTGCCAGCAGCCTAACCGGGACAGGGGGCTATGGCTACACCTTC
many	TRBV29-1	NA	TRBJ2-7	CSAGDSPVEREQYF	TGCAGCGCGGGGGACTCCCCGGTTGAAAGGGAGCAGTACTTC
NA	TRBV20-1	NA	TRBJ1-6	CSASSGARPLHF	TGCAGTGCTAGCTCGGGGGCAAGACCCCTCCACTTT
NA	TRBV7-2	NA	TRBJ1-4	CASSFGGAGGEKLFF	TGTGCCAGCAGCTTTGGAGGCGCCGGCGGTGAAAAACTGTTTTTT
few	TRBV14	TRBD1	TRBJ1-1	CASSQFQGAGAEAFF	TGTGCCAGCAGCCAATTTCAGGGGGCTGGCGCTGAAGCTTTCTTT
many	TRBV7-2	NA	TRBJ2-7	CASSLATGPYEQYF	TGTGCCAGCAGCTTAGCAACAGGTCCCTACGAGCAGTACTTC
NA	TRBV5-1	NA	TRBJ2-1	CASSLGEDSYNEQFF	TGCGCCAGCAGCTTGGGGGAGGACTCCTACAATGAGCAGTTCTTC
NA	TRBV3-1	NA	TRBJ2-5	CASSPLSVGGTQYF	TGTGCCAGCAGCCCCCTATCGGTCGGTGGGACCCAGTACTTC
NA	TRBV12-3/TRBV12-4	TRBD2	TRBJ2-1	CASRTNRPTSGAPYNEQFF	TGTGCCAGCCGGACCAATAGACCGACTAGCGGGGCCCCCTACAATGAGCAGTTCTTC
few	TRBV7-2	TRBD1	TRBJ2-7	CASSRGTGKYEQYF	TGTGCCAGCAGCAGGGGGACAGGGAAATACGAGCAGTACTTC
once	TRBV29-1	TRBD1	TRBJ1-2	CSVGQGMYGYTF	TGCAGCGTCGGACAGGGAATGTACGGCTACACCTTC
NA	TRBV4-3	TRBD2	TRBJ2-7	CASSRAGAVNEQYF	TGCGCCAGCAGCAGAGCGGGAGCGGTGAACGAGCAGTACTTC
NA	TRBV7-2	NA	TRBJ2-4	CASSSRALAKNIQYF	TGTGCCAGCAGCTCACGGGCCCTAGCCAAAAACATTCAGTACTTC
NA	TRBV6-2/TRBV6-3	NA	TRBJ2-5	CASNQRRDQETQYF	TGTGCCAGCAATCAGCGGAGGGACCAAGAGACCCAGTACTTC
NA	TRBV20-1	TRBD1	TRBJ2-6	CSAIKSPDRVGANVLTF	TGCAGTGCCATCAAGTCACCTGACAGGGTCGGGGCCAACGTCCTGACTTTC
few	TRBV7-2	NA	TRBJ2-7	CASSSNKYEQYF	TGTGCCAGCAGCTCGAACAAATACGAGCAGTACTTC
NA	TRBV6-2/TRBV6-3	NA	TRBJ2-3	CASSSSRGNTQYF	TGTGCCAGCAGTTCCTCTCGGGGAAATACGCAGTATTTT
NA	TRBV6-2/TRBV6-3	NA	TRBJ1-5	CASNAQTELGNQPQHF	TGTGCCAGCAATGCCCAAACGGAGTTGGGCAATCAGCCCCAGCATTTT
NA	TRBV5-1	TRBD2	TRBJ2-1	CASSFLREGNYNEQFF	TGCGCCAGCAGCTTCTTGCGGGAGGGCAACTACAATGAGCAGTTCTTC
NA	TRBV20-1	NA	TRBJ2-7	CSARAGSTPYEQYF	TGCAGTGCTAGAGCAGGGTCGACTCCCTACGAGCAGTACTTC
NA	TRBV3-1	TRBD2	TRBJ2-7	CASSPRGGRAHEQYF	TGTGCCAGCAGCCCTCGGGGAGGGAGGGCCCACGAGCAGTACTTC
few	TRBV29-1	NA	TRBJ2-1	CSVVGNYNEQFF	TGCAGCGTTGTAGGCAACTACAATGAGCAGTTCTTC
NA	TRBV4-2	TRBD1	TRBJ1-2	CASSQSTGTGMSYTF	TGTGCCAGCAGCCAATCAACCGGGACAGGAATGAGCTACACCTTC
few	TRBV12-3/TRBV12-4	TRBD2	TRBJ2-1	CASSLSGTSGRNEQFF	TGTGCCAGCAGTTTGTCCGGGACTAGCGGGAGAAATGAGCAGTTCTTC
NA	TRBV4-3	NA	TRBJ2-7	CASSRLGAYEQYF	TGCGCCAGCAGCCGGTTAGGTGCTTACGAGCAGTACTTC
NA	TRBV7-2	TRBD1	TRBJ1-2	CASRTPGTVPLTFNYGYTF	TGTGCCAGCCGCACTCCCGGGACAGTTCCCCTTACCTTTAACTATGGCTACACCTTC